Shown below are 10 T cell receptor beta chains from a single sample sequenced in a study of blood T cell repertoires in COVID-19. Here immunoSEQ multiplex PCR was the method, and the copy in TCRdb shows in-frame clones only, minus some. This table has tens of thousands of clones, approximately 87% appearing once. The sequenced material came from peripheral blood. Source of these receptors: a woman older than 75 with acute or convalescent COVID-19.

V and J are TRBV5-4 and TRBJ2-2, with 7 bases lining up with TRBD1. Germline V lookup: CDR1 SGHNT, CDR2 YYREEE (reference sequence). This CDR3 comprises 16 residues. With V trimmed by 4 bases and J by 6 bases, 12 bases remained unmatched. The CDR3: CASSAIVSQGAGELFF. CDR3 bases: TGTGCCAGCAGCGCCATAGTCAGCCAGGGGGCCGGGGAGCTGTTTTTT.

The chain combines TRBV5-1 with TRBJ2-7; D is undetermined. V was trimmed by 0 bases and J by 1 base, leaving 8 bases between them. From germline, CDR1 is SGHRS and CDR2 YFSETQ. This CDR3 is 14 amino acids long. The CDR3 reads CASSLDPRSYEQYF. In nucleotides, the CDR3 is TGCGCCAGCAGCTTGGATCCCCGTTCCTACGAGCAGTACTTC.

The table lists this clone with a count of one. The chain couples TRBV18 to TRBJ2-3; 12 nucleotides align to TRBD2. Germline loops: CDR1 KGHSH, CDR2 LQKENI. The CDR3 has 15 amino acids. The V and J ends lost 0 bases and 6 bases, in that order; junction bases with no gene match: 1. The CDR3 protein is CASSPPTSGSDTQYF. DNA for the CDR3: TGTGCCAGCTCACCACCGACTAGCGGGAGTGATACGCAGTATTTT.

This clone was seen just once. The rearrangement links TRBV7-2 to TRBJ1-6; TRBD1 aligns across 10 bases. The CDR3 is 16 amino acids. Trimming removed 5 bases from V and 7 bases from J; junction bases left unmatched: 8. Germline lookup yields CDR1 SGHTA and CDR2 FQGNSA. CDR3 nucleotides: TGTGCCAGCAGCCCGGACAGGGGGGCAAGGAATTCACCCCTCCACTTT. Its translation is CASSPDRGARNSPLHF.

The chain recombines TRBV2 with TRBJ1-1; 8 bases agree with TRBD1. There are 16 residues in the CDR3. Unmatched junction bases numbered 9, after V lost 5 bases and J lost 1 base. The germline V gene encodes CDR1 SNHLY and CDR2 FYNNEI. CDR3 DNA sequence: TGTGCCAGCAGTCAGCGGACCGGGACAGGGAACACTGAAGCTTTCTTT. It translates to CASSQRTGTGNTEAFF.

In the case of this clone: Germline is not matched at one junction end, which may reflect a read error. This rearrangement joins TRBV10-2 to TRBJ2-1; D remains ambiguous. Germline CDR1 WSHSY, CDR2 SAAADI. The CDR3 has 16 amino acids. The CDR3 is CASSGLLLSSYNEQFF. The CDR3 bases are TGCGCCAGTAGTGGTTTGTTGCTGAGCTCCTACAATGAGCAGTTCTTC.

The chain recombines TRBV2 with TRBJ1-3; D might be TRBD1 (5 bases). The length of the CDR3 is 13 residues. V gave up 6 bases and J gave up 3 bases, with 9 bases separating them. The germline gives CDR1 SNHLY, CDR2 FYNNEI. CDR3 region: CASRQGIGNTIYF. CDR3 coding DNA: TGTGCCAGCAGGCAGGGTATTGGAAACACCATATATTTT.

The rearrangement links TRBV27 to TRBJ1-1, with D possibly matching TRBD1 (5 bases). The germline V and J ends were trimmed by 5 bases and 1 base, with 14 bases remaining between them. The CDR3 extends over 15 amino acids. Germline CDR1 is MNHEY and CDR2 is SMNVEV (reference sequence). DNA of the CDR3: TGTGCCAGCAGTCCCGCGGGGGGACGGAACACTGAAGCTTTCTTT. It encodes CASSPAGGRNTEAFF.

The chain uses TRBV29-1 and TRBJ1-2; the D gene is possibly TRBD1 (5 bases). This CDR3 is built from 12 residues. The V end lost 1 base, the J end lost 6 bases, and 9 bases lay between the germline ends. Germline CDR1 reads SQVTM; CDR2 reads ANQGSEA. CDR3 bases: TGCAGCGTTGAAGGGTCAGGGCATGGCTACACCTTC. This translates into CSVEGSGHGYTF.

The chain is built from TRBV30 and TRBJ2-2, with a tentative D call TRBD1 (6 bases). The V gene's germline CDR1 is GTSNPN and CDR2 SVGIG (reference sequence). The CDR3 sequence is 15 residues long. Deletions cut 4 bases from V and 0 bases from J, with 12 bases between. Here the CDR3 reads CAWTRRDTNTGELFF. CDR3 in DNA: TGTGCCTGGACCCGAAGGGACACGAACACCGGGGAGCTGTTTTTT.